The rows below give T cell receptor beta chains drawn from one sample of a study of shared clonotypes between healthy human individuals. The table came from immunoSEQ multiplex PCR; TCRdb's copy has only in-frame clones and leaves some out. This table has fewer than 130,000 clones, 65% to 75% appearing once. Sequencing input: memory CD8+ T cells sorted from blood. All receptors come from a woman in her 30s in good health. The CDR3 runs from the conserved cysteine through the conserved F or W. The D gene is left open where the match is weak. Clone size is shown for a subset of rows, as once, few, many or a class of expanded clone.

DNA: TGTGCCAGCAGTCCCGGAGGACAGGGGCGCCACTCCGGGGAGCTGTTTTTT
CDR3: CASSPGGQGRHSGELFF
J: TRBJ2-2
V: TRBV28
D: TRBD1
size: few

DNA: TGTGCCAGCAGGAGGGGGGAGCAAGAGACCCAGTACTTC
CDR3: CASRRGEQETQYF
J: TRBJ2-5
V: TRBV27
D: -
size: -

DNA: TGTGCCAGCAGCTTAAGAGGGGGCGAAGAGACCCAGTACTTC
CDR3: CASSLRGGEETQYF
J: TRBJ2-5
V: TRBV7-2
D: TRBD1
size: -

DNA: TGTGCCAGCAGTCAACGTAAGAACACCGGGGAGCTGTTTTTT
CDR3: CASSQRKNTGELFF
J: TRBJ2-2
V: TRBV6-6
D: -
size: -

DNA: TGTGCCAGCAGCTTAGCTAGCGGGAGGACCTACGAGCAGTACTTC
CDR3: CASSLASGRTYEQYF
J: TRBJ2-7
V: TRBV7-2
D: TRBD2
size: -

DNA: TGTGCCAGCAGCCCCCGCCTAGCGGGAGGGCCCCACGAGCAGTACTTC
CDR3: CASSPRLAGGPHEQYF
J: TRBJ2-7
V: TRBV7-9
D: TRBD2
size: -

DNA: TGTGCCAGCAGCTTCGGTGGCACAGATACGCAGTATTTT
CDR3: CASSFGGTDTQYF
J: TRBJ2-3
V: TRBV7-9
D: -
size: -

DNA: TGTGCCAGCAGTGAAATAGCGGGAGGGACAGATACGCAGTATTTT
CDR3: CASSEIAGGTDTQYF
J: TRBJ2-3
V: TRBV6-4
D: TRBD2
size: many

DNA: TGCGCCAGCAGCCAACACAGGGACACTGAAGCTTTCTTT
CDR3: CASSQHRDTEAFF
J: TRBJ1-1
V: TRBV4-1
D: -
size: many

DNA: TGTGCCAGCAGTGAATACTACGAGCAGTACTTC
CDR3: CASSEYYEQYF
J: TRBJ2-7
V: TRBV25-1
D: -
size: many

DNA: TGTGCCAGCAGCCAAGAAGCCTCCTCCTCCTACGAGCAGTACTTC
CDR3: CASSQEASSSYEQYF
J: TRBJ2-7
V: TRBV4-2
D: -
size: -

DNA: TGTGCCAGCAGCCGGGGCCCCAGCTCGTACACTGAAGCTTTCTTT
CDR3: CASSRGPSSYTEAFF
J: TRBJ1-1
V: TRBV7-7
D: -
size: -

DNA: TGTGCCAGCAGCACAGGGTTTTTGGGCGGGGAGCTGTTTTTT
CDR3: CASSTGFLGGELFF
J: TRBJ2-2
V: TRBV27
D: -
size: -

DNA: TGTGCCAGCAGTGATTCACCGAGGGGGCGGGAGCAGTTCTTC
CDR3: CASSDSPRGREQFF
J: TRBJ2-1
V: TRBV6-4
D: TRBD1
size: once

DNA: TGCGCCAGCAGCTTGGCCCCTAGCGGGACCGCCACAGATACGCAGTATTTT
CDR3: CASSLAPSGTATDTQYF
J: TRBJ2-3
V: TRBV5-1
D: TRBD2
size: -

DNA: TGTGCCAGCAGAACTAGACAGGGGGGCTACGAGCAGTACTTC
CDR3: CASRTRQGGYEQYF
J: TRBJ2-7
V: TRBV2
D: TRBD1
size: -

DNA: TGTGCCAGCAGTGAGGGCCCCGCTCCGGCCTACGAGCAGTACTTC
CDR3: CASSEGPAPAYEQYF
J: TRBJ2-7
V: TRBV7-2
D: -
size: -

DNA: TGTGCCAGCAGTTTTACGGCTAGCGCATCCTACGAGCAGTACTTC
CDR3: CASSFTASASYEQYF
J: TRBJ2-7
V: TRBV28
D: -
size: -

DNA: TGTGCCAGCAGTTCCGACTCCCCGGGGTCCAATGAGCAGTTCTTC
CDR3: CASSSDSPGSNEQFF
J: TRBJ2-1
V: TRBV28
D: -
size: medium-sized

DNA: TGTGCCAGCAGTGAAGGCCCGACCGGGGAGCTGTTTTTT
CDR3: CASSEGPTGELFF
J: TRBJ2-2
V: TRBV25-1
D: -
size: few

DNA: TGTGCCAGCAGTACCTACGACCGGGACAGGGGGGCATGTGAGCAGTTCTTC
CDR3: CASSTYDRDRGACEQFF
J: TRBJ2-1
V: TRBV6-4
D: TRBD1
size: few

DNA: TGTGCCAGTAGTACCCTCGAAGGACTCTCCTACGAGCAGTACTTC
CDR3: CASSTLEGLSYEQYF
J: TRBJ2-7
V: TRBV19
D: -
size: -

DNA: TGTGCCAGCAGCTTGGACAGCTCTGGAAACACCATATATTTT
CDR3: CASSLDSSGNTIYF
J: TRBJ1-3
V: TRBV5-4
D: -
size: few

DNA: TGTGCCAGCAGAGGACGCTTCTCTTTCTCTGGGGCCAACGTCCTGACTTTC
CDR3: CASRGRFSFSGANVLTF
J: TRBJ2-6
V: TRBV5-6
D: -
size: -

DNA: TGTGCCAGCAGCGTATCTAGCGGGGACCAAGAGACCCAGTACTTC
CDR3: CASSVSSGDQETQYF
J: TRBJ2-5
V: TRBV9
D: TRBD2
size: -

DNA: TGTGCCAGCAGCTTGGGAATTCCCTCCTACGAGCAGTACTTC
CDR3: CASSLGIPSYEQYF
J: TRBJ2-7
V: TRBV13
D: -
size: few

DNA: TGTGCCAGCAGCCGACAGACAGGGGAGGGAGAGACCCAGTACTTC
CDR3: CASSRQTGEGETQYF
J: TRBJ2-5
V: TRBV7-2
D: -
size: many

DNA: TGTGCCAGCACCCCAAGACAGGGTCCCTCCTACGAGCAGTACTTC
CDR3: CASTPRQGPSYEQYF
J: TRBJ2-7
V: TRBV7-8
D: TRBD1
size: -

DNA: TGTGCCAGCAGTTTACCCGGGACAGGGCAGTACGAGCAGTACTTC
CDR3: CASSLPGTGQYEQYF
J: TRBJ2-7
V: TRBV27
D: TRBD1
size: few

DNA: TGTGCCAGCAACATGGAGACCCAGTACTTC
CDR3: CASNMETQYF
J: TRBJ2-5
V: TRBV6-6
D: -
size: -

DNA: TGCAGCGTTGAAGAGTGGGAGGGAACCTACGAGCAGTACTTC
CDR3: CSVEEWEGTYEQYF
J: TRBJ2-7
V: TRBV29-1
D: TRBD2
size: -

DNA: TGTGCCAGCAGCCCACGCGGAGGGAGTGCCTACAATGAGCAGTTCTTC
CDR3: CASSPRGGSAYNEQFF
J: TRBJ2-1
V: TRBV7-9
D: -
size: few

DNA: TGTGCCAGCAGCCCAGCCACCGGGACAGCCCAAGAGACCCAGTACTTC
CDR3: CASSPATGTAQETQYF
J: TRBJ2-5
V: TRBV7-9
D: TRBD1
size: many

DNA: TGTGCCAGCAGTTTATGGGCAGGGGGCAATGAGCAGTTCTTC
CDR3: CASSLWAGGNEQFF
J: TRBJ2-1
V: TRBV27
D: TRBD1
size: -

DNA: TGTGCCAGCAGCTCACATTCGAAAGGAGGTGCTTTCTTT
CDR3: CASSSHSKGGAFF
J: TRBJ1-1
V: TRBV7-9
D: -
size: -

DNA: TGTGCCAGCAGCTCGACAGGGTCAGGCAATCAGCCCCAGCATTTT
CDR3: CASSSTGSGNQPQHF
J: TRBJ1-5
V: TRBV5-8
D: TRBD1
size: few

DNA: TGCGCCAGCAGCTTGGATTCTAGCTCCTACAATGAGCAGTTCTTC
CDR3: CASSLDSSSYNEQFF
J: TRBJ2-1
V: TRBV5-1
D: -
size: -

DNA: TGTGCCAGCAGAGAGGTCCGGGACAGGGACTTCTACGAGCAGTACTTC
CDR3: CASREVRDRDFYEQYF
J: TRBJ2-7
V: TRBV5-4
D: TRBD1
size: -

DNA: TGCGCCAGCAGCCCCACGGACAGGGCCACCACAGATACGCAGTATTTT
CDR3: CASSPTDRATTDTQYF
J: TRBJ2-3
V: TRBV5-1
D: TRBD1
size: once

DNA: TGCGCCAGCAGCTTGGCCGGGACCTACGAGCAGTACTTC
CDR3: CASSLAGTYEQYF
J: TRBJ2-7
V: TRBV5-1
D: -
size: many

DNA: TGCGCCAGCAGCCACCGGGAGACCCAGTACTTC
CDR3: CASSHRETQYF
J: TRBJ2-5
V: TRBV4-1
D: -
size: -

DNA: TGTGCCAGCAGCCCTTCCGGGACAGCGAACAATGAGCAGTTCTTC
CDR3: CASSPSGTANNEQFF
J: TRBJ2-1
V: TRBV7-9
D: TRBD1
size: -

DNA: TGTGCCAGCAGGAATTACATCGGGACAGGGGGAACCTATGGCTACACCTTC
CDR3: CASRNYIGTGGTYGYTF
J: TRBJ1-2
V: TRBV27
D: TRBD1
size: -

DNA: TGTGCCAGCAAGGGGGTAACTAGCGGCACAGATACGCAGTATTTT
CDR3: CASKGVTSGTDTQYF
J: TRBJ2-3
V: TRBV28
D: -
size: -

DNA: TGTGCCAGCAGTGACCTCGGGGGGACAGGGGAAGAGACCCAGTACTTC
CDR3: CASSDLGGTGEETQYF
J: TRBJ2-5
V: TRBV6-1
D: TRBD1
size: -